This paragraph reports one T cell receptor (beta chain). Its cognate antigen is unknown. Scientists made TCR beta libraries using quantitative 5'-RACE with molecular barcodes. Via MiXCR, TCRdb re-called the 5' RACE reads, giving one row per CDR3 protein. The repertoire has about 350,000 distinct CDR3 sequences, around 20% of them found once; the top ten carry over 10%. The source of the sample is a study of CD8 T cells in ankylosing spondylitis. Per the germline V gene, CDR1 is PRHDT and CDR2 is FYEKMQ (reference sequence). The CDR3 contains 14 residues. V trimming: 3 bases; J trimming: 4 bases; junction bases outside the gene matches: 3. Study outcomes and limitations: Apparently characteristic of ankylosing spondylitis blood was a TCR beta motif (roughly eight highly homologous variants).

The receptor was isolated from a male donor with ankylosing spondylitis or in good health (not recorded which). The genes are TRBV13 and TRBJ2-3; 8 bases line up with TRBD2. Input material: blood, either unsorted or a sorted T cell fraction (not recorded which). The CDR3 DNA sequence: TGTGCCAGCAGCTTTACTAGCGGTCCAGATACGCAGTATTTT. Translated: CASSFTSGPDTQYF.